This TCR beta chain was captured in a study of graft-versus-host responses after intestinal transplantation. Study context: Multivisceral, liver-intestinal, or isolated intestinal grafts were transplanted into recipients. For two to four years after anti-thymocyte globulin induction, all recipients took tacrolimus and steroids.

TCRdb's copy holds only in-frame clones and misses some; the assay was immunoSEQ multiplex PCR. The repertoire holds tens of thousands of clones, with roughly 87% as singletons. Overall study results and limits: GvH clone levels peaked in circulation, and this peak was associated with early post-transplant HvG declines. High graft-versus-host to host-versus-graft clonal ratios were seen in allografts of patients with graft-donor T cell macrochimerism.

J lost 8 bases, V lost 3 bases, and 6 bases had no gene match. This CDR3 comprises 16 residues. Germline V gives CDR1 SEHNR, CDR2 FQNEAQ (reference sequence). As to this clone: Antigen specificity is unknown.

The source is a human donor who received an intestinal transplant. The sample here was unstimulated CD8+ T cells sorted from spleen or lymph node cells, taken before intestinal transplant. V usage is TRBV7-9 and J usage is TRBJ2-4; TRBD2 agrees at 14 bases. CDR3 sequence (DNA): TGTGCCAGCAGCTTCCAGGGACTAGCGGGGGTGTACATTCAGTACTTC. This encodes CASSFQGLAGVYIQYF.